This T cell receptor beta chain was documented in a study of blood T cells in healthy people across ages. Study results and caveats: TCR beta diversity tracked closely with naive T cell percentage. Older age coincided with a roughly linear decline in TCR beta diversity per million T cells.

Sample-barcoded 5' priming and a J-beta primer mix drove a second PCR of 7 to 11 cycles. TCRdb itself ran the 5' RACE reads through MiXCR, one entry per CDR3 protein. The table lists about 1,500,000 distinct CDR3 sequences, 40% to 50% of them singletons. The CDR3 contains 13 residues. V lost 5 bases to trimming and J lost 4 bases, with 10 bases between them. The V gene's germline CDR1 is SGHVS and CDR2 FQNEAQ. A word on this clonotype: Its antigen is unknown.

Specimen: blood. The chain is built from TRBV7-8 and TRBJ2-3, with D unresolved. The clonotype originates from a woman between 18 and 29 years old in good health. This chain's CDR3 is CASSPPNSDTQYF. Written as DNA, the CDR3 is TGTGCCAGCAGCCCCCCTAATTCAGATACGCAGTATTTT.